Presented here are 14 T cell receptor beta chains from one specimen sequenced in a study of cytomegalovirus exposure and HLA in healthy donors. Primers: 60 Vbeta forward and 13 Jbeta reverse. TCRdb keeps only in-frame clones here, not all; method: immunoSEQ multiplex PCR. The table has 120,000 or so clones, around 85% seen once. Material: PBMCs. The receptors were sampled from a man in his late teens or twenties in good health and CMV-seropositive.

This rearrangement joins TRBV18 to TRBJ1-1, with TRBD1 as a possible D gene (5 bases). Trimming took off 4 bases at V and 4 bases at J, with 13 bases between the two ends. CDR1 and CDR2 from the germline V gene are KGHSH and LQKENI. The CDR3 has 14 residues. CDR3 protein: CASSLTQGSTEAFF. The CDR3 region has the DNA TGTGCCAGCTCACTAACTCAGGGTTCCACTGAAGCTTTCTTT.

The chain links TRBV5-1 to TRBJ2-7, with 9 positions matching TRBD2. The CDR3 consists of 15 residues. In germline, CDR1 is SGHRS, CDR2 YFSETQ. The V and J ends lost 1 base and 2 bases, in that order; junction bases with no gene match: 4. The CDR3 spells CASSLRGGATYEQYF. Here the CDR3 DNA reads TGCGCCAGCAGCTTGCGCGGGGGGGCGACCTACGAGCAGTACTTC.

V usage is TRBV11-2 and J usage is TRBJ2-3; a possible D gene is TRBD2 (5 bases). Germline CDR1 is SGHAT and CDR2 is FQNNGV. The germline V and J ends were trimmed by 3 bases and 7 bases, with 8 bases remaining between them. The CDR3 totals 12 residues. In DNA, the CDR3 is TGTGCCAGCAGCTTCCAGCGGTATACGCAGTATTTT. Translation gives CASSFQRYTQYF. The complete variable domain, with remaining parts taken from reference TRBV11-2 and TRBJ2-3, reads EAGVAQSPRYKIIEKRQSVAFWCNPISGHATLYWYQQILGQGPKLLIQFQNNGVVDDSQLPKDRFSAERLKGVDSTLKIQPAKLEDSAVYLCASSFQRYTQYFGPGTRLTVL.

The rearrangement links TRBV7-9 to TRBJ2-7; possibly TRBD1 for D (6 bases). V lost 1 base, J lost 2 bases, and 12 bases lay in between. This CDR3 is 15 amino acids long. Germline lookup yields CDR1 SEHNR and CDR2 FQNEAQ (reference sequence). The CDR3 bases are TGTGCCAGCAGCTTAGGGGACACGGGAACCTACGAGCAGTACTTC. It codes for CASSLGDTGTYEQYF.

This chain links TRBV20-1 with TRBJ1-2; no clear D gene. Trimming cost V 2 bases and J 6 bases, with 7 bases left between them. CDR3 length: 11 residues. Germline-derived CDR1 and CDR2 are DFQATT and SNEGSKA (reference sequence). CDR3 sequence (DNA): TGCAGTGCTAGACAGGATCATGGCTACACCTTC. Translating it yields CSARQDHGYTF.

The DNA for the CDR3 is TGCGCCAGCAGTGACGGTTTGGGGGGTTATAATTCACCCCTCCACTTT. Its translation: CASSDGLGGYNSPLHF. The chain combines TRBV4-3 with TRBJ1-6, with D tentatively TRBD1 (5 bases). V was cut by 6 bases and J by 4 bases, with 16 bases left in between. CDR1 and CDR2 (germline): LGHNA, YSLEER. CDR3 length: 16 residues.

CDR3 bases: TGTGCCAGCAGTTACTACAGGGAAACCGGGGAGCTGTTTTTT. It specifies CASSYYRETGELFF. The rearrangement uses TRBV6-5 and TRBJ2-2; tentative D call: TRBD1 (6 bases). The CDR3 is 14 residues long. Germline-derived CDR1 and CDR2 are MNHEY and SVGAGI. Trimming left V 1 base short and J 5 bases short, with 8 bases between.

The chain couples TRBV7-6 to TRBJ1-3; TRBD1 aligns across 9 bases. The trim removed 5 bases at V and 4 bases at J, leaving 6 bases unmatched. The germline gives CDR1 SGHVS, CDR2 FNYEAQ. There are 15 residues in the CDR3. The CDR3 here is CASSPGQGTGNTIYF. The DNA for the CDR3 is TGTGCCAGCAGCCCGGGACAGGGTACCGGAAACACCATATATTTT.

The table lists this clone with a few counts. This chain links TRBV19 with TRBJ1-2; 7 positions agree with TRBD1. Trimming cost V 5 bases and J 4 bases; bases outside gene matches: 4. This CDR3 region has 13 residues. Germline CDR1 reads LNHDA; CDR2 reads SQIVND (reference sequence). In nucleotides, the CDR3 is TGTGCCAGTAGTTGGGACAGAGTCTATGGCTACACCTTC. Its protein product is CASSWDRVYGYTF.

V usage is TRBV18 and J usage is TRBJ1-2; D not resolved. Germline assignment: CDR1 KGHSH and CDR2 LQKENI. V lost 4 bases to trimming and J lost 0 bases, with 9 bases between them. CDR3 length: 14 amino acids. CDR3 in DNA: TGTGCCAGCTCACGGAGAGTCTCTAACTATGGCTACACCTTC. Protein: CASSRRVSNYGYTF.

The chain is built from TRBV5-4 and TRBJ2-5; 10 bases line up with TRBD2. The CDR3 length is 18 residues. V trimming: 0 bases; J trimming: 2 bases; junction bases outside the gene matches: 10. The germline gives CDR1 SGHNT, CDR2 YYREEE (reference sequence). CDR3 nucleotide sequence: TGTGCCAGCAGCTTGGGAGGGCTAGCGGGGGCATTTCAAGAGACCCAGTACTTC. Translation: CASSLGGLAGAFQETQYF.

The chain joins TRBV30 to TRBJ1-3; D unclear. Germline V gives CDR1 GTSNPN, CDR2 SVGIG (reference sequence). The CDR3 consists of 14 residues. V was trimmed by 8 bases and J by 5 bases, leaving 19 bases between them. The CDR3 loop is CARSLSGARNTIYF. The CDR3 region has the DNA TGTGCCCGCTCCCTCAGCGGAGCCCGAAACACCATATATTTT.

This chain links TRBV6-1 with TRBJ2-1, with TRBD1 as a possible D gene (5 bases). The V and J ends lost 2 bases and 4 bases respectively, with 15 bases between them. Germline V gene lookup returns CDR1 MNHNS and CDR2 SASEGT. This CDR3 contains 16 residues. The CDR3: CASSESWTPGYNEQFF. CDR3 DNA sequence: TGTGCCAGCAGTGAATCGTGGACCCCAGGGTACAATGAGCAGTTCTTC.

The rearrangement links TRBV5-1 to TRBJ2-2; tentatively, D is TRBD1 (5 bases). This CDR3 spans 15 amino acids. Germline V gives CDR1 SGHRS, CDR2 YFSETQ. Trimming cost V 7 bases and J 3 bases, with 16 bases left between them. The CDR3 sequence is CASLPAGPDTGELFF. For the CDR3, the DNA is TGCGCCAGCCTCCCGGCAGGGCCGGACACCGGGGAGCTGTTTTTT.